This T cell receptor beta chain appears in the sequencing data of a study of cytomegalovirus exposure and HLA in healthy donors. Turning to the study itself: Out of about 170 million T cells, an earlier analysis found 117 million unique TCR beta sequences in total. A data release that came early held approximately 92 million unique TCRs from HLA-typed donors.

The study's findings and limits: Prediction of most subjects' HLA-A and HLA-B alleles by TCR beta sequences was reportedly accurate. When a later analysis compared HLA-associated TCR beta chains with equally common others, the HLA-associated chains turned out to be more clonally expanded and to have lower generation probabilities.

Germline values: CDR1 SEHNR, CDR2 FQNEAQ (reference sequence). There are 11 residues in the CDR3. Researchers ran the PCR with 60 Vbeta and 13 Jbeta primers. Clones were sequenced by immunoSEQ multiplex PCR, and TCRdb holds only the in-frame ones, with some missing. The table has about 150,000 clones, approximately 80% seen once; the top ten hold 5.6%. Comment on this clone: The antigen remains unidentified.

This TCR came from a woman aged 35 to 49 in good health and CMV-seropositive. What was sequenced was PBMCs. V gene TRBV7-9 combines with J gene TRBJ2-3, with D possibly TRBD1 on 5 matching bases. CDR3 amino acids: CAIDRWDTQYF. In nucleotides, the CDR3 is TGTGCGATAGACAGATGGGATACGCAGTATTTT.